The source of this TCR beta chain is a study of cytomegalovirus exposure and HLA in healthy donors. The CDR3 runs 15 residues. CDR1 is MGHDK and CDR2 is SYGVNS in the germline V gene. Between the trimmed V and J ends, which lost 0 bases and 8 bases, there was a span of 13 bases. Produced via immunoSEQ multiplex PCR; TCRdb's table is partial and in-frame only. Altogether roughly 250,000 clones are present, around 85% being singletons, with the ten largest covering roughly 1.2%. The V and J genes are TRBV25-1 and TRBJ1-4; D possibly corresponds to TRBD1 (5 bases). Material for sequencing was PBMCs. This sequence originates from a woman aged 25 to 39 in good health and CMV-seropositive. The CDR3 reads CASSEYGGVREKLFF. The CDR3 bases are TGTGCCAGCAGTGAATACGGGGGGGTTAGGGAAAAACTGTTTTTT.